This T cell receptor beta chain derives from a study of blood T cells in healthy people across ages. General study points: Long-lived donors exceeded aged donors in naive CD4+ cells and diversity. With donor CMV status unknown, expanded clonotype changes were possibly confounded.

A second about 6 to 12 cycle PCR used barcoded and J-beta primers. Each cDNA molecule carried a tag from a template-switch adaptor that contained 12 random nucleotides. Each CDR3 protein gets one entry after TCRdb re-called the 5' RACE reads with MiXCR. The sample lists 450,000 to 700,000 distinct CDR3 sequences; approximately 25% were seen once. On this clonotype: The antigen is not known.

Each sample had at least 6 million PBMCs isolated. This clonotype was sampled from a woman aged 70 to 79 in good health. The sequencing sample was made of blood.

CDR3 loop: CSARDFGETQYF. The CDR3 DNA reads as TGCAGTGCTAGGGATTTCGGGGAGACCCAGTACTTC. The chain has TRBV20-1 and TRBJ2-5; D remains unclear. Trimming left V 3 bases short and J 5 bases short, with 10 bases between. The CDR3 runs 12 residues. Germline V gene sequence: CDR1 DFQATT, CDR2 SNEGSKA (reference sequence).